This T cell receptor (beta chain) was captured by sequencing in a study of blood T cell repertoires in COVID-19. Within 2 weeks before study entry, exposed participants met a COVID-19 case. TCRdb's table, derived via immunoSEQ multiplex PCR, lists solely in-frame clones and lacks some. The table shows roughly 400,000 clones, with around nine tenths occurring only once. Sequencing was carried out using PBMCs or T cells enriched from blood (not recorded which). This sequence was found in a young woman who had been exposed to COVID-19.

The CDR3 loop is CASSPMSNSPLHF. Here the CDR3 DNA reads TGTGCCAGCTCACCAATGAGTAATTCACCCCTCCACTTT. The rearrangement joins TRBV18 to TRBJ1-6; D gene uncertain. CDR1 is KGHSH and CDR2 is LQKENI in the germline V gene. This CDR3 comprises 13 residues. V lost 2 bases and J 6 bases, leaving 5 bases between the germline ends.